A single sample is the source of the 25 T cell receptor beta chains below, sequenced in a study of blood T cell repertoires in COVID-19. The protocol was immunoSEQ multiplex PCR, while the TCRdb copy is restricted to in-frame clones and leaves out a portion. This table has 80,000 to 95,000 clones, about 91% appearing once. Sample: peripheral blood. The source is a human donor with active COVID-19. The donor label of this sample is uncertain.

This clone was recorded only once. The J gene is TRBJ2-5, the V gene TRBV9; 9 nucleotides align to TRBD2. This CDR3 is built from 14 residues. Unmatched junction bases numbered 4, after V lost 3 bases and J lost 4 bases. CDR1 and CDR2 (germline): SGDLS, YYNGEE. CDR3 DNA: TGTGCCAGCAGCGAGCGGCGGGGGGGAGAGACCCAGTACTTC. Its protein product is CASSERRGGETQYF. The full variable domain, completed using reference TRBV9 and TRBJ2-5, is DSGVTQTPKHLITATGQRVTLRCSPRSGDLSVYWYQQSLDQGLQFLIQYYNGEERAKGNILERFSAQQFPDLHSELNLSSLELGDSALYFCASSERRGGETQYFGPGTRLLVL.

The CDR3 spells CASSEGRQNYGYTF. CDR3 coding DNA: TGCGCCAGCAGTGAAGGTCGACAGAACTATGGCTACACCTTC. This chain uses TRBV10-2 with TRBJ1-2; TRBD1 is a possible D gene (5 bases). The germline V gene has CDR1 WSHSY and CDR2 SAAADI. V lost 3 bases, J lost 2 bases, and 10 bases lay in between. The CDR3 has 14 amino acids.

This sequence joins TRBV12-3 or TRBV12-4 and TRBJ1-2; D call uncertain. The CDR3 runs 12 residues. Trimming left V 2 bases short and J 4 bases short, with 5 bases between. In DNA, the CDR3 is TGTGCCAGCAGTTTAAGGAGCTATGGCTACACCTTC. The encoded protein is CASSLRSYGYTF.

This chain connects TRBV12-3 or TRBV12-4 to TRBJ2-5; 7 bases agree with TRBD2. Trimming took 3 bases from V and 4 from J; bases not matched to a gene: 2. The length of the CDR3 is 13 residues. This chain's CDR3 is CASSFVAGETQYF. The CDR3 DNA sequence: TGTGCCAGCAGTTTCGTAGCGGGAGAGACCCAGTACTTC.

This chain connects TRBV5-1 to TRBJ2-1; tentative D call: TRBD1 (6 bases). CDR3 length: 18 amino acids. V was clipped by 1 base and J by 6 bases, with 23 bases between them. CDR1 and CDR2 (germline): SGHRS, YFSETQ. The CDR3, as DNA: TGCGCCAGCAGCTTGAACCCCCCCCGGGACCTAGGGGGCAATGAGCAGTTCTTC. This gives the protein CASSLNPPRDLGGNEQFF.

The J gene is TRBJ1-2, the V gene TRBV4-2; TRBD1 might be the D (5 bases). This CDR3 spans 15 amino acids. V shed 3 bases and J shed 7 bases, with 18 bases lying between them. CDR1 and CDR2 from the germline V gene are LGHNA and YNFKEQ. CDR3 residues: CASSQGGGSEFGYTF. CDR3 DNA: TGTGCCAGCAGCCAGGGCGGGGGGTCAGAGTTTGGCTACACCTTC.

This sequence joins TRBV7-2 and TRBJ2-5; D is ambiguous. V was pared by 2 bases and J by 3 bases, with 7 bases between. Germline V gene data show CDR1 as SGHTA and CDR2 as FQGNSA. The CDR3 is 13 amino acids. The CDR3 loop reads CASSLSSEETQYF. The DNA for the CDR3 is TGTGCCAGCAGCTTAAGTTCAGAAGAGACCCAGTACTTC.

The chain joins TRBV10-3 to TRBJ2-3; 10 nucleotides agree with TRBD2. The CDR3 is 15 amino acids. Germline values: CDR1 ENHRY, CDR2 SYGVKD. The trim removed 4 bases at V and 6 bases at J, leaving 7 bases unmatched. CDR3 region: CAISGTSGRVDTQYF. For the CDR3, the DNA is TGTGCCATCAGTGGGACTAGCGGCCGTGTGGATACGCAGTATTTT.

The chain joins TRBV29-1 to TRBJ2-7, with D possibly being TRBD2 (6 bases). Trimming left V 1 base short and J 5 bases short, with 9 bases between. The V gene's germline CDR1 is SQVTM and CDR2 ANQGSEA. This CDR3 has 12 amino acids. CDR3 bases: TGCAGCGTTGAAGGTGGGGGGAACGAGCAGTACTTC. Its protein product is CSVEGGGNEQYF.

The rearrangement uses TRBV6-5 and TRBJ2-5, with 10 bases that match TRBD1. The J segment lost 1 base and the V segment lost 0 bases, leaving 2 bases of the junction unmatched. Germline V lookup: CDR1 MNHEY, CDR2 SVGAGI. The CDR3 spans 16 residues. DNA for the CDR3: TGTGCCAGCAGTTACTCGGGACAGGGGAGCCAAGAGACCCAGTACTTC. It yields the protein CASSYSGQGSQETQYF.

The rearrangement links TRBV6-1 to TRBJ2-2; 7 bases match TRBD1. Germline V gene sequence: CDR1 MNHNS, CDR2 SASEGT. Trimming cost V 5 bases and J 2 bases; bases outside gene matches: 5. The length of the CDR3 is 15 residues. The CDR3 DNA follows: TGTGCCAGCAGTCCGGACAGGACTAACACCGGGGAGCTGTTTTTT. Translation gives CASSPDRTNTGELFF.

The gene calls are TRBV16 and TRBJ2-1; 11 nucleotides align to TRBD1. With 2 bases clipped from V and 8 bases from J, the junction kept 8 bases outside the gene matches. Germline assignment: CDR1 KGHSY and CDR2 FQNENV. There are 16 residues in the CDR3. CDR3 nucleotide sequence: TGTGCCAGCAGCCAAGGACAGGGGGCCAGTTGGTATGAGCAGTTCTTC. Amino acids: CASSQGQGASWYEQFF.

This sequence joins TRBV7-9 and TRBJ1-2; the match to TRBD1 covers 7 bases. Per germline, CDR1 SEHNR and CDR2 FQNEAQ (reference sequence). The CDR3 is 16 residues long. J lost 4 bases, V lost 5 bases, and 13 bases had no gene match. The CDR3 nucleotides read TGTGCCAGCAGCCCCGACGGGGGACAGTCAGGCTATGGCTACACCTTC. Its translation is CASSPDGGQSGYGYTF.

This chain joins TRBV7-2 and TRBJ2-2; TRBD2 is a possible D gene (7 bases). Germline assignment: CDR1 SGHTA and CDR2 FQGNSA. CDR3 length equals 19 residues. Between the trimmed V and J ends, which lost 7 bases and 4 bases, there was a span of 28 bases. DNA of the CDR3: TGTGCCAGCACCCCTACACGCTCTTGGTGGGGGGGCGGCACCGGGGAGCTGTTTTTT. Protein sequence: CASTPTRSWWGGGTGELFF.

The J gene is TRBJ2-3, the V gene TRBV3-1 (or the pseudogene TRBV3-2); D perhaps matches TRBD2 (5 bases). Trimming stripped 1 base from V and 0 bases from J, with 14 bases between. The CDR3 contains 17 residues. Germline values: CDR1 LGHDT, CDR2 YNNKEL (reference sequence). In DNA form, the CDR3 reads TGTGCCAGCAGCCAAGTGGGAGAGCGGTACAGCACAGATACGCAGTATTTT. Its translation is CASSQVGERYSTDTQYF.

The gene calls are TRBV24-1 and TRBJ1-5, with D possibly TRBD1 on 6 matching bases. V lost 10 bases and J 2 bases, leaving 11 bases between the germline ends. This CDR3 region has 13 residues. The V gene's germline CDR1 is KGHDR and CDR2 SFDVKD. The CDR3 DNA reads as TGTGCCACACAGGGTATAGGCAATCAGCCCCAGCATTTT. This gives the protein CATQGIGNQPQHF.

The chain uses TRBV19 and TRBJ2-5; 10 bases are shared with TRBD1. Germline loops: CDR1 LNHDA, CDR2 SQIVND (reference sequence). Losses at the gene ends were 5 bases for V and 9 bases for J; bases not matched to a gene: 3. The CDR3 runs 12 residues. DNA of the CDR3: TGTGCCAGTAGTTTCGACAGGGGGCCCCAGTACTTC. It is translated as CASSFDRGPQYF.

V and J are TRBV27 and TRBJ1-2; TRBD1 is a possible D gene (5 bases). The CDR3 is made up of 15 amino acids. CDR1 and CDR2 from the germline V gene are MNHEY and SMNVEV (reference sequence). Trimming pared 8 bases from V and 4 bases from J, leaving 20 bases between. As DNA, the CDR3 is TGTGCCAGCGGATCTGGCAGGGTCCCTCTCTATGGCTACACCTTC. Translating it yields CASGSGRVPLYGYTF.

V gene TRBV5-8 combines with J gene TRBJ1-5, with no clear D. The germline CDR1 and CDR2 sequences are SGHTS and YDEGEE. The CDR3 loop spans 15 amino acids. V was trimmed by 5 bases and J by 5 bases, leaving 17 bases between them. The CDR3 sequence: CASRGRGQRYQPQHF. As DNA, the CDR3 is TGTGCCAGCAGGGGGAGAGGCCAAAGGTATCAGCCCCAGCATTTT.

The V gene is TRBV6-5, the J gene TRBJ2-3, with a possible D match to TRBD2 (5 bases). The V and J ends lost 5 bases and 0 bases respectively, with 12 bases between them. CDR3 size: 15 residues. Germline CDR1 reads MNHEY; CDR2 reads SVGAGI. In nucleotides, the CDR3 is TGTGCCAGCAGTCGGGCGGGCTCTAGCACAGATACGCAGTATTTT. Translated: CASSRAGSSTDTQYF.

This sequence joins TRBV5-8 and TRBJ2-1, with TRBD2 identical over 11 bases. The trim removed 0 bases at V and 2 bases at J, leaving 13 bases unmatched. Germline lookup yields CDR1 SGHTS and CDR2 YDEGEE. The length of the CDR3 is 20 residues. Here the CDR3 DNA reads TGTGCCAGCAGCTTGGCTGCCCTAGCGGGGGGAATCACAGCCTACAATGAGCAGTTCTTC. Protein product: CASSLAALAGGITAYNEQFF.

The chain has TRBV6-2 or TRBV6-3 and TRBJ2-1, with 10 bases that match TRBD1. Unmatched junction bases numbered 15, after V lost 4 bases and J lost 0 bases. The length of the CDR3 is 20 residues. Germline V gene data show CDR1 as MNHEY and CDR2 as SVGEGT. Written as DNA, the CDR3 is TGTGCCAGCAGTTTTGATAGTGAGACAGGGGGCTTCGGCTCCTACAATGAGCAGTTCTTC. It codes for CASSFDSETGGFGSYNEQFF.

This chain connects TRBV5-6 to TRBJ1-5; D is perhaps TRBD1 (6 bases). V was pared by 4 bases and J by 2 bases, with 10 bases between. This CDR3 contains 14 residues. Germline V CDR1 and CDR2: SGHDT, YYEEEE. This CDR3 reads CASSLEGGNQPQHF. The CDR3 DNA reads TGTGCCAGCAGCCTCGAGGGGGGCAATCAGCCCCAGCATTTT.

The chain employs TRBV2 and TRBJ1-4; maybe TRBD1 (5 bases). Germline-derived CDR1 and CDR2 are SNHLY and FYNNEI. V was pared by 5 bases and J by 5 bases, with 12 bases between. CDR3 size: 14 residues. CDR3 bases: TGTGCCAGCAGTAAACAGGAGTCCAATGAAAAACTGTTTTTT. Its translation is CASSKQESNEKLFF.

The V call is TRBV5-5, the J call TRBJ2-2, with 7 bases fitting TRBD1. The germline gives CDR1 SGHKS, CDR2 YYEKEE (reference sequence). This CDR3 is built from 15 residues. Unmatched junction bases numbered 1, after V lost 2 bases and J lost 0 bases. The CDR3, as DNA: TGTGCCAGCAGCTTAGGGACAGCGAACACCGGGGAGCTGTTTTTT. It translates to CASSLGTANTGELFF.